This T cell receptor beta chain stems from a study of T cell changes during pregnancy in multiple sclerosis (dated by TCRdb to between 2017 and 2020). In the study overall: The study looked at changes in the T cell repertoire across pregnancy in women with multiple sclerosis.

The library came from the immunoSEQ multiplex PCR assay. Here the immuneACCESS table is served through TCRdb, limited to in-frame sequences with V and J called. Missing clones are a known gap in these copies; in checked studies unresolved V genes cover under half, and the rest lacks a known reason. Counted in this sample were around 63,000 clones; 75% to 95% of them appeared once. The ten largest make up roughly 1.3% of the sample. With regard to this clone: Its binding antigen is unknown. No quality values exist for individual bases; no much larger clone is one base distant.

The junction shows trimming of 1 base on V and 0 bases on J, plus 10 bases between the germline ends. CDR1 and CDR2 (SGHAT, FQNNGV) derive from the germline V gene. The CDR3 runs 15 residues from the cysteine to the phenylalanine. Only CDR3 DNA remains: 45 bases, in frame from the first base. Sequenced here: peripheral blood, sampled after pregnancy. The chain is encoded by TRBV11-2 joined to TRBJ2-7; the D gene assignment is ambiguous. The receptor's source is a female donor in good health, enrolled as a control in a pregnancy study. The nucleotides are TGTGCCAGCAGCTTAGCAGTTCCCAGCTCCTACGAGCAGTACTTC. It translates as CASSLAVPSSYEQYF.